This T cell receptor (beta chain) was recovered during a study of T cell responses to AZD1222 COVID-19 vaccine. Germline lookup yields CDR1 SGHNT and CDR2 YENEEA. The CDR3 is made up of 16 amino acids. Trimming cost V 1 base and J 7 bases; bases outside gene matches: 8. Sequencing used immunoSEQ multiplex PCR; TCRdb keeps in-frame clones, though not all of them. The data hold 100,000 to 150,000 clones, with about 85% observed a single time. Study-level results: Donor demographics were predominantly white British with a female majority; clonal diversity may be underestimated.

A remark on this clone: No antigen is known for it.

Material: peripheral blood, obtained 28 days after the second AZD1222 dose. The TCR originated in an adult who received the AZD1222 COVID-19 vaccine. V is TRBV11-3 and J is TRBJ2-2; 8 positions agree with TRBD2. DNA of the CDR3: TGTGCCAGCAGCTTAGGCCCCAGCGGGGGCATCGGGGAGCTGTTTTTT. It translates to CASSLGPSGGIGELFF.